This T cell receptor (beta chain) was sequenced during a study of blood T cell repertoires in COVID-19. In the study overall: Samples of COVID-19 (acute and convalescent) were obtained from the United States, Italy and Spain.

In the authors' methods: Reference gene primer amplification gave nucleated cell count estimates. Sequencing was performed with immunoSEQ multiplex PCR; in TCRdb, only in-frame clones are kept and a portion is missing. Clone size and V and J calls were adopted from that table, with D and trimming inferred from the DNA. The sample includes over 200,000 clones, approximately 87% of them seen just once. V lost 6 bases to trimming and J lost 0 bases; unmatched junction nucleotides: 6. The length of the CDR3 is 16 residues. CDR1 and CDR2 from the germline V gene are SGHNT and YYREEE (reference sequence). The sample taken for sequencing was peripheral blood. This sequence originates from a woman in her seventies with active or convalescent COVID-19. This chain links TRBV5-4 with TRBJ2-2; 9 nucleotides line up with TRBD1. CDR3 in DNA: TGTGCCAGCAAAGCTACAGGGGGCGCGAACACCGGGGAGCTGTTTTTT. Translating gives CASKATGGANTGELFF.